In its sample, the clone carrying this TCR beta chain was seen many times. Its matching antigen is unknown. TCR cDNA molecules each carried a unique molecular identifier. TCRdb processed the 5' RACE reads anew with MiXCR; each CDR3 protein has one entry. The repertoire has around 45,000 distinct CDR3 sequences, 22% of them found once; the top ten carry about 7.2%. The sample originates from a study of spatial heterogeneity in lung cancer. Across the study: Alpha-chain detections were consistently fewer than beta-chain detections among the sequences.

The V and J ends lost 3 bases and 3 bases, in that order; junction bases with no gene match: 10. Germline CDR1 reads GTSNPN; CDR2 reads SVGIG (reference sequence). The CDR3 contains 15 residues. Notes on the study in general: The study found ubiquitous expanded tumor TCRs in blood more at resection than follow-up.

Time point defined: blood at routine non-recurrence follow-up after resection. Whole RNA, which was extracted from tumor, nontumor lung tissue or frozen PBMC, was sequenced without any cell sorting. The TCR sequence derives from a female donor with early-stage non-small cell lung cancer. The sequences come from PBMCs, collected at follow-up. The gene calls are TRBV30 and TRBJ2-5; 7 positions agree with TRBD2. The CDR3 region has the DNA TGTGCCTGGAGATTTGGGCTAGCGGATAAAGAGACCCAGTACTTC. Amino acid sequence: CAWRFGLADKETQYF.